Listed below are T cell receptor beta chains from one sample, sequenced in a study of spatial heterogeneity in lung cancer. MiXCR, run by TCRdb on the 5' RACE reads, gives a single entry per CDR3 protein. The sample has 40,000 to 45,000 distinct CDR3 sequences, approximately 13% seen once. Sequencing used PBMCs, obtained at surgery. The receptors come from a male donor with early-stage non-small cell lung cancer. CDR3s include the opening cysteine and the closing phenylalanine or tryptophan. The D gene is left open where the match is weak. Size is stated for part of the rows, as once, few or many counts, or as a class when the clone is expanded.

V: TRBV2
J: TRBJ2-2
D: -
size: -
DNA: TGTGCCAGCAGCTGGGGGGACACCGGGGAGCTGTTTTTT
CDR3: CASSWGDTGELFF

V: TRBV27
J: TRBJ1-1
D: TRBD1
size: few
DNA: TGTGCCAGCAGTCGGACAGGGTTTACTGAAGCTTTCTTT
CDR3: CASSRTGFTEAFF

V: TRBV4-2
J: TRBJ2-5
D: TRBD2
size: many
DNA: TGTGCCAGCGGACTAGCGGGGGAGGAGACCCAGTACTTC
CDR3: CASGLAGEETQYF

V: TRBV7-3
J: TRBJ1-1
D: TRBD1
size: many
DNA: TGTGCCAGCAGCCTCACAGGGGGCCTGGGGAACACTGAAGCTTTCTTT
CDR3: CASSLTGGLGNTEAFF

V: TRBV4-2
J: TRBJ1-1
D: -
size: few
DNA: TGTGCCAGCAGCCAAGCGGACACTGAAGCTTTCTTT
CDR3: CASSQADTEAFF

V: TRBV4-3
J: TRBJ1-1
D: -
size: many
DNA: TGCGCCAGCAGCCAATCGACGAACACTGAAGCTTTCTTT
CDR3: CASSQSTNTEAFF

V: TRBV30
J: TRBJ1-3
D: -
size: few
DNA: TGTGCCTGGAGGGACCGGTGGCGGGGCTCTGGAAACACCATATATTTT
CDR3: CAWRDRWRGSGNTIYF

V: TRBV24-1
J: TRBJ1-2
D: TRBD1
size: -
DNA: TGTGCCACCAGTGACCCCCGGACAGGGGATCGCTATGGCTACACCTTC
CDR3: CATSDPRTGDRYGYTF

V: TRBV20-1
J: TRBJ2-7
D: TRBD2
size: many
DNA: TGCAGTGCTAGAGAGCTTAGCGGGGGATACTACGAGCAGTACTTC
CDR3: CSARELSGGYYEQYF

V: TRBV20-1
J: TRBJ2-5
D: TRBD2
size: few
DNA: TGCAGTGCTAGAGGGCTGGGGACTAGCGGGAGGGGATTCCAAGAGACCCAGTACTTC
CDR3: CSARGLGTSGRGFQETQYF

V: TRBV27
J: TRBJ1-2
D: TRBD1
size: few
DNA: TGTGCCAGCAGTTCGCCCGACAGGGGAGCCTCCGGCTACACCTTC
CDR3: CASSSPDRGASGYTF

V: TRBV20-1
J: TRBJ1-1
D: -
size: few
DNA: TGCAGTGCTAGAGAGTCGACTACTGAAGCTTTCTTT
CDR3: CSARESTTEAFF

V: TRBV20-1
J: TRBJ2-5
D: -
size: few
DNA: TGCAGTGCTCAGCGGGAAGAGACCCAGTACTTC
CDR3: CSAQREETQYF

V: TRBV7-2
J: TRBJ2-3
D: TRBD2
size: -
DNA: TGTGCCAGCAGCCCAATAGCGGGAGGGCTTGTCACAGATACGCAGTATTTT
CDR3: CASSPIAGGLVTDTQYF

V: TRBV20-1
J: TRBJ2-2
D: -
size: -
DNA: TGCAGTGCTAGACATGACACGAACACCGGGGAGCTGTTTTTT
CDR3: CSARHDTNTGELFF

V: TRBV11-3
J: TRBJ2-3
D: -
size: -
DNA: TGTGCCAGCAGCTTAGGACAGAGTCTCGAGACAGATACGCAGTATTTT
CDR3: CASSLGQSLETDTQYF

V: TRBV5-1
J: TRBJ1-1
D: -
size: -
DNA: TGCGCCAGCAGCTTGCAGGGTACGGGGACTGAAGCTTTCTTT
CDR3: CASSLQGTGTEAFF

V: TRBV4-3
J: TRBJ2-1
D: -
size: -
DNA: TGCGCCAGCAGCCAAGGGGCGGCAGGGGGGTACAATGAGCAGTTCTTC
CDR3: CASSQGAAGGYNEQFF

V: TRBV20-1
J: TRBJ2-3
D: -
size: few
DNA: TGCAGTGCTCTGGGGCCTGGAAGCACAGATACGCAGTATTTT
CDR3: CSALGPGSTDTQYF

V: TRBV7-8
J: TRBJ2-7
D: -
size: few
DNA: TGTGCCAGCAGCTTAGTGGGGCGGGGCGAGCAGTACTTC
CDR3: CASSLVGRGEQYF

V: TRBV5-1
J: TRBJ1-2
D: -
size: -
DNA: TGCGCCAGCAGCTTGGCCGGGGAGGATGGCTACACCTTC
CDR3: CASSLAGEDGYTF

V: TRBV5-1
J: TRBJ2-7
D: TRBD2
size: few
DNA: TGCGCCAGCAGCTTCGGTCCTAGCGGGGGAACCTACGAGCAGTACTTC
CDR3: CASSFGPSGGTYEQYF

V: TRBV7-2
J: TRBJ2-5
D: TRBD2
size: few
DNA: TGTGCCAGCAGCCCGGGAGGGCTTCAAGAGACCCAGTACTTC
CDR3: CASSPGGLQETQYF

V: TRBV2
J: TRBJ2-7
D: TRBD2
size: -
DNA: TGTGCCAGCAGTGCTATGAGCGGGAGATACTACGAGCAGTACTTC
CDR3: CASSAMSGRYYEQYF

V: TRBV20-1
J: TRBJ2-1
D: TRBD2
size: few
DNA: TGCAGTGCTAGTTCGACTAGCGGGGGTGATTTCAATGAGCAGTTCTTC
CDR3: CSASSTSGGDFNEQFF

V: TRBV4-2
J: TRBJ2-3
D: -
size: -
DNA: TGTGCCAGCAGCCAAGCCAGCGACACAGATACGCAGTATTTT
CDR3: CASSQASDTDTQYF

V: TRBV7-3
J: TRBJ2-5
D: -
size: few
DNA: TGTGCCAGCAGCTTTGGGATGGGAGAGACCCAGTACTTC
CDR3: CASSFGMGETQYF

V: TRBV5-1
J: TRBJ2-3
D: TRBD1
size: -
DNA: TGCGCCAGCAGCTGGTCGGGACAGGCCTCCCGCCGGAATACGCAGTATTTT
CDR3: CASSWSGQASRRNTQYF

V: TRBV5-4
J: TRBJ2-2
D: -
size: -
DNA: TGTGCCAGCAGCTTGGAAATAGCGAACACCGGGGAGCTGTTTTTT
CDR3: CASSLEIANTGELFF

V: TRBV28
J: TRBJ2-7
D: -
size: few
DNA: TGTGCCAGCAGTTCACCGGCAGGGAGCTCCTACGAGCAGTACTTC
CDR3: CASSSPAGSSYEQYF

V: TRBV9
J: TRBJ2-3
D: -
size: few
DNA: TGTGCCAGCAGCCCCCTATCCTGGGGGTACACAGATACGCAGTATTTT
CDR3: CASSPLSWGYTDTQYF

V: TRBV6-2/TRBV6-3
J: TRBJ2-7
D: -
size: many
DNA: TGTGCCAGCAGTCGCAGGGCTTACTCCTACGAGCAGTACTTC
CDR3: CASSRRAYSYEQYF

V: TRBV20-1
J: TRBJ1-1
D: TRBD1
size: few
DNA: TGCAGTGCTAGGACAGGGGGGGTGGCTTTCTTT
CDR3: CSARTGGVAFF

V: TRBV4-1
J: TRBJ1-5
D: TRBD1
size: few
DNA: TGCGCCAGCAGCCGGACAGGGCGGACAGATACGCAGCATTTT
CDR3: CASSRTGRTDTQHF

V: TRBV20-1
J: TRBJ1-2
D: -
size: -
DNA: TGCAGTGCTATCAGTGAAGCTAACTATGGCTACACCTTC
CDR3: CSAISEANYGYTF

V: TRBV3-1
J: TRBJ2-5
D: -
size: -
DNA: TGTGCCAGCAGCCAACTTGCTTACGACGAGACCCAGTACTTC
CDR3: CASSQLAYDETQYF

V: TRBV7-8
J: TRBJ2-5
D: TRBD2
size: many
DNA: TGTGCCAGCAGCTTCCGACTAGCGGGAGTCGCGGGGACCCAGTACTTC
CDR3: CASSFRLAGVAGTQYF

V: TRBV14
J: TRBJ2-1
D: -
size: -
DNA: TGTGCCAGCAGCCAAGACTCAGCTAGCTACTTTGAGCAGTTCTTC
CDR3: CASSQDSASYFEQFF

V: TRBV6-2/TRBV6-3
J: TRBJ1-1
D: TRBD1
size: many
DNA: TGTGCCAGCAGTTACCACCCCGGGGACAGATACACTGAAGCTTTCTTT
CDR3: CASSYHPGDRYTEAFF

V: TRBV13
J: TRBJ2-7
D: -
size: many
DNA: TGTGCCAGCAGCTTAGGACAGGGAGCAGACGAGCAGTACTTC
CDR3: CASSLGQGADEQYF

V: TRBV7-8
J: TRBJ2-1
D: TRBD2
size: many
DNA: TGTGCCAGCAGCGTCTTCCCTAGCGGGGGTTACAATGAGCAGTTCTTC
CDR3: CASSVFPSGGYNEQFF

V: TRBV7-2
J: TRBJ2-3
D: TRBD2
size: -
DNA: TGTGCCAGCAGCTTAGAATCTAGCGGGACGCAGTATTTT
CDR3: CASSLESSGTQYF

V: TRBV7-9
J: TRBJ2-5
D: -
size: many
DNA: TGTGCCAGCAGCTTCGGAGCTTTCGAGACCCAGTACTTC
CDR3: CASSFGAFETQYF

V: TRBV10-3
J: TRBJ2-7
D: -
size: many
DNA: TGTGCCATCAGGGGGACGGACGAGCAGTACTTC
CDR3: CAIRGTDEQYF

V: TRBV12-5
J: TRBJ1-2
D: TRBD1
size: -
DNA: TGTGCTAGTGGTTTGTGGTCAGGGGGAGCGAGCTATGGCTACACCTTC
CDR3: CASGLWSGGASYGYTF

V: TRBV11-2
J: TRBJ2-3
D: -
size: few
DNA: TGTGCCAGCAACCTAGTGGGGCCAAGGAGCACAGATACGCAGTATTTT
CDR3: CASNLVGPRSTDTQYF

V: TRBV12-3/TRBV12-4
J: TRBJ2-2
D: TRBD1
size: -
DNA: TGTGCCAGCAGGCCCGGGGACAGAGCCCCGGCGGACACCGGGGAGCTGTTTTTT
CDR3: CASRPGDRAPADTGELFF

V: TRBV4-3
J: TRBJ2-1
D: -
size: -
DNA: TGCGCCAGCAGCCAAGATTTGGAAATTGGACTCCAACCTTCTAGCTCCTACAATGAGCAGTTCTTC
CDR3: CASSQDLEIGLQPSSSYNEQFF

V: TRBV5-6
J: TRBJ1-5
D: -
size: medium-sized
DNA: TGTGCCAGCAGCTTTTGGAATCAGCCCCAGCATTTT
CDR3: CASSFWNQPQHF

V: TRBV6-1
J: TRBJ2-7
D: -
size: few
DNA: TGTGCCAGCAGTGAAGCGCTCTTTGGGTTGGGCCTAACCTACGAGCAGTACTTC
CDR3: CASSEALFGLGLTYEQYF

V: TRBV5-4
J: TRBJ2-3
D: -
size: few
DNA: TGTGCCAGCAGCGTGGGACCGACTAGCACAGATACGCAGTATTTT
CDR3: CASSVGPTSTDTQYF

V: TRBV5-1
J: TRBJ2-7
D: TRBD1
size: many
DNA: TGCGCCAGCAGCTTGGCCACAGGGGGCTACGAGCAGTACTTC
CDR3: CASSLATGGYEQYF

V: TRBV28
J: TRBJ2-5
D: TRBD2
size: many
DNA: TGTGCCAGCAGCCCGGGACTAGCGGGAGCAGAGACCCAGTACTTC
CDR3: CASSPGLAGAETQYF

V: TRBV5-6
J: TRBJ2-5
D: -
size: few
DNA: TGTGCCAGCAGCTTGGGATGGGAGAGAGAAGAGACCCAGTACTTC
CDR3: CASSLGWEREETQYF

V: TRBV6-5
J: TRBJ2-3
D: TRBD1
size: -
DNA: TGTGCCAGCCGGGACAGGGTAACAGATACGCAGTATTTT
CDR3: CASRDRVTDTQYF